This T cell receptor beta chain derives from a study of blood T cells in healthy people across ages. Study background: There was about one barcoded beta molecule captured by template switching per two T cells.

Isolation per sample recovered at least 7 million PBMCs. Looked up from germline, CDR1 is ENHRY and CDR2 is SYGVKD. CDR3 size: 14 residues. V was pared by 8 bases and J by 3 bases, with 6 bases of the junction left unmatched. For the second PCR, which ran for about 7 to 11 cycles, a sample-barcoded 5' primer and a J-beta primer mix were used. A 12-random-nucleotide template-switch adaptor tagged each cDNA molecule. TCRdb reprocessed the 5' RACE reads with MiXCR, giving one entry per CDR3 protein. The repertoire holds 1.5 million to 2 million distinct CDR3 sequences, with approximately 50% as singletons.

This chain connects TRBV10-3 to TRBJ2-3, with 9 bases lining up with TRBD2. The source of this sequence is a woman in her thirties or forties in good health. Sample: blood. CDR3 coding DNA: TGTGCCATCGGGGCGGGGGGGAAGACAGATACGCAGTATTTT. Protein product: CAIGAGGKTDTQYF.